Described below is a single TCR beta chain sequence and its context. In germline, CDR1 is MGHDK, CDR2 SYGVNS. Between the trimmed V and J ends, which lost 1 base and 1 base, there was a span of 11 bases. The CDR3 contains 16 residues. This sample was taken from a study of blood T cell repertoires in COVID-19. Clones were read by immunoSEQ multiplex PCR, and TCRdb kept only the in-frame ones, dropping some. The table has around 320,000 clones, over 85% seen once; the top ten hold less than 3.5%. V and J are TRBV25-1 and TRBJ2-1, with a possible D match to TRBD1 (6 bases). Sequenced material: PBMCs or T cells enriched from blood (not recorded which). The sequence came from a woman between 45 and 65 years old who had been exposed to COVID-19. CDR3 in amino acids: CASSESRRGSYNEQFF. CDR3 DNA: TGTGCCAGCAGTGAATCCCGCAGGGGATCCTACAATGAGCAGTTCTTC.